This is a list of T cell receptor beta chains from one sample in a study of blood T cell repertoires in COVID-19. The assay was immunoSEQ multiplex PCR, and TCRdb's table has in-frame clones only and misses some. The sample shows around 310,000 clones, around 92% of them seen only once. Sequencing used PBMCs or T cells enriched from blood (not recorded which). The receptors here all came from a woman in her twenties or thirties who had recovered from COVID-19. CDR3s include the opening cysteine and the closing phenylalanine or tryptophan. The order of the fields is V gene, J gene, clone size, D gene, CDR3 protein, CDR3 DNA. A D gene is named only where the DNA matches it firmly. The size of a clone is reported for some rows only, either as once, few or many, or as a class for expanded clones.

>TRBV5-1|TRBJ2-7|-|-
CASSSGLREQYF
TGCGCCAGCAGCTCGGGACTGAGGGAGCAGTACTTC
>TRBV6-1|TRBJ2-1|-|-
CASSDPWTGRAVVDEQFF
TGTGCCAGCAGTGACCCTTGGACAGGGAGGGCTGTTGTGGATGAGCAGTTCTTC
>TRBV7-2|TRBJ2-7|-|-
CASSSLEYEQYF
TGTGCCAGCAGCTCCCTAGAGTACGAGCAGTACTTC
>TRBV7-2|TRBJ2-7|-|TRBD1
CASSSQTGGAEQYF
TGTGCCAGCAGCTCCCAGACAGGGGGTGCCGAGCAGTACTTC
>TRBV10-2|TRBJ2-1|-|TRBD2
CASTYHPGLAADEQFF
TGCGCCAGCACATACCACCCGGGACTAGCTGCAGATGAGCAGTTCTTC
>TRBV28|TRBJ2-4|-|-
CASSREQTRRNIQYF
TGTGCCAGCAGCAGAGAGCAGACGAGGCGCAACATTCAGTACTTC
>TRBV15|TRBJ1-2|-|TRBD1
CATSRYDRVLDYGYTF
TGTGCCACCAGCAGATATGACAGGGTGTTGGACTATGGCTACACCTTC
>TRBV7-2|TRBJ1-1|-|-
CASSYQGLGDSFF
TGTGCCAGCAGCTATCAGGGTCTTGGGGATTCTTTCTTT
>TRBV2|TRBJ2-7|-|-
CASSEYRVGEQYF
TGTGCCAGCAGTGAGTACAGGGTGGGCGAGCAGTACTTC
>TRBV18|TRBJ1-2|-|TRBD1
CASSRDREPLNYGYTF
TGTGCCAGCTCAAGAGACAGGGAACCCCTCAACTATGGCTACACCTTC
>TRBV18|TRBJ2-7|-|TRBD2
CASSPQGGSSYEQYF
TGTGCCAGCTCACCACAGGGCGGGAGCTCCTACGAGCAGTACTTC
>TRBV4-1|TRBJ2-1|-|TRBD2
CASSQVDTSVDNEQFF
TGCGCCAGCAGCCAAGTCGATACTAGCGTAGACAATGAGCAGTTCTTC
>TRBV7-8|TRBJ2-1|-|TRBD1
CASSLVQGANEQFF
TGTGCCAGCAGCTTAGTTCAGGGGGCGAATGAGCAGTTCTTC
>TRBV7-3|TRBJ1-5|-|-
CASSQGGAGQPQHF
TGTGCCAGCAGCCAAGGGGGGGCGGGTCAGCCCCAGCATTTT
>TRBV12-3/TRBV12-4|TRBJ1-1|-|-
CASSAEHMKAFF
TGTGCCAGCAGTGCCGAACATATGAAAGCTTTCTTT
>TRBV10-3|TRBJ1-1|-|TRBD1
CAIGKDRVNTEAFF
TGTGCCATCGGAAAGGACAGGGTGAACACTGAAGCTTTCTTT
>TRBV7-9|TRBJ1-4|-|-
CASSLLAQATNEKLFF
TGTGCCAGCAGCTTGCTGGCGCAGGCGACTAATGAAAAACTGTTTTTT
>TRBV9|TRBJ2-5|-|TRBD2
CASSVGASGRDFQETQYF
TGTGCCAGCAGCGTAGGCGCTAGCGGGAGGGATTTCCAAGAGACCCAGTACTTC
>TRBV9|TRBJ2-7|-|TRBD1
CASSVGQGTYEQYF
TGTGCCAGCAGCGTAGGACAGGGGACCTACGAGCAGTACTTC
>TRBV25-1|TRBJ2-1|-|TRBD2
CASSRGGRAEEQFF
TGTGCCAGCAGTCGGGGCGGGAGGGCCGAGGAGCAGTTCTTC
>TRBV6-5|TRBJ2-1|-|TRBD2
CASSSWGEGLSNEQFF
TGTGCCAGCAGTTCGTGGGGGGAGGGCCTCTCGAATGAGCAGTTCTTC
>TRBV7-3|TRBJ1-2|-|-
CASSSATRVPYTF
TGTGCCAGCAGCTCAGCGACTAGGGTACCCTACACCTTC
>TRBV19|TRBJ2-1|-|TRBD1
CASSPQGTGVSNEQFF
TGTGCCAGTAGTCCTCAAGGGACAGGGGTGAGCAATGAGCAGTTCTTC
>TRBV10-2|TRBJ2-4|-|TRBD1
CASRHIADRGPWENIQYF
TGCGCCAGCAGACACATAGCCGACAGGGGGCCGTGGGAAAACATTCAGTACTTC
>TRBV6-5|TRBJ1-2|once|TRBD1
CASSRQGWANYGYTF
TGTGCCAGCAGTCGACAGGGGTGGGCTAACTATGGCTACACCTTC
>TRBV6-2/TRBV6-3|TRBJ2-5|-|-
CASSYPAGGRYQETQYF
TGTGCCAGCAGTTACCCCGCCGGGGGGCGGTACCAAGAGACCCAGTACTTC
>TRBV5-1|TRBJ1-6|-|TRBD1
CASSEWTGGAVPYNSPLHF
TGCGCCAGCAGCGAATGGACAGGGGGCGCAGTCCCCTATAATTCACCCCTCCACTTT
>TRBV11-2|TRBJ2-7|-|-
CASIGRVGEQYF
TGTGCCAGCATTGGCAGGGTGGGCGAGCAGTACTTC
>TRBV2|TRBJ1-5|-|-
CASSERQIQHF
TGTGCCAGCAGTGAAAGACAGATCCAGCATTTT
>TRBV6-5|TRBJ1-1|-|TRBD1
CASSGTGGSTEAFF
TGTGCCAGCAGCGGGACAGGTGGAAGCACTGAAGCTTTCTTT
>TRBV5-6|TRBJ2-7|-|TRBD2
CASSLAGRTQYF
TGTGCCAGCAGCTTGGCCGGGAGGACGCAGTACTTC
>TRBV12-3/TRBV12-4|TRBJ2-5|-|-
CASSLVEETQYF
TGTGCCAGCAGTTTAGTCGAGGAGACCCAGTACTTC
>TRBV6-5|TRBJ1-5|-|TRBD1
CASRTGTGLNQPQHF
TGTGCCAGCAGGACCGGGACAGGGTTGAATCAGCCCCAGCATTTT
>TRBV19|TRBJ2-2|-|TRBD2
CASSTLRTSGRWTGELFF
TGTGCCAGTAGTACTCTGCGGACTAGCGGGAGGTGGACCGGGGAGCTGTTTTTT
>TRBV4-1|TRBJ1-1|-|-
CASSPDSEGAFF
TGCGCCAGCAGCCCGGACAGCGAGGGGGCTTTCTTT